This T cell receptor beta chain is from a study of blood T cell repertoires in COVID-19. Study-wide context: Some COVID-19 samples were acute and others convalescent; all came from the United States, Italy and Spain.

Per germline, CDR1 SGHNT and CDR2 YYREEE (reference sequence). The CDR3 covers 15 residues. V dropped 2 bases and J dropped 4; count of bases not matched to a gene: 2. TCRdb's table, derived via immunoSEQ multiplex PCR, lists solely in-frame clones and lacks some. The table shows 200,000 to 250,000 clones, with roughly 89% occurring only once. Material for sequencing was peripheral blood. The clonotype originates from a man aged 60 to 75 who had recovered from COVID-19. The chain joins TRBV5-4 to TRBJ2-3; the match to TRBD2 covers 12 bases. This CDR3 is CASSFRLAGADTQYF. The CDR3 DNA follows: TGTGCCAGCAGCTTTCGACTAGCGGGGGCAGATACGCAGTATTTT.